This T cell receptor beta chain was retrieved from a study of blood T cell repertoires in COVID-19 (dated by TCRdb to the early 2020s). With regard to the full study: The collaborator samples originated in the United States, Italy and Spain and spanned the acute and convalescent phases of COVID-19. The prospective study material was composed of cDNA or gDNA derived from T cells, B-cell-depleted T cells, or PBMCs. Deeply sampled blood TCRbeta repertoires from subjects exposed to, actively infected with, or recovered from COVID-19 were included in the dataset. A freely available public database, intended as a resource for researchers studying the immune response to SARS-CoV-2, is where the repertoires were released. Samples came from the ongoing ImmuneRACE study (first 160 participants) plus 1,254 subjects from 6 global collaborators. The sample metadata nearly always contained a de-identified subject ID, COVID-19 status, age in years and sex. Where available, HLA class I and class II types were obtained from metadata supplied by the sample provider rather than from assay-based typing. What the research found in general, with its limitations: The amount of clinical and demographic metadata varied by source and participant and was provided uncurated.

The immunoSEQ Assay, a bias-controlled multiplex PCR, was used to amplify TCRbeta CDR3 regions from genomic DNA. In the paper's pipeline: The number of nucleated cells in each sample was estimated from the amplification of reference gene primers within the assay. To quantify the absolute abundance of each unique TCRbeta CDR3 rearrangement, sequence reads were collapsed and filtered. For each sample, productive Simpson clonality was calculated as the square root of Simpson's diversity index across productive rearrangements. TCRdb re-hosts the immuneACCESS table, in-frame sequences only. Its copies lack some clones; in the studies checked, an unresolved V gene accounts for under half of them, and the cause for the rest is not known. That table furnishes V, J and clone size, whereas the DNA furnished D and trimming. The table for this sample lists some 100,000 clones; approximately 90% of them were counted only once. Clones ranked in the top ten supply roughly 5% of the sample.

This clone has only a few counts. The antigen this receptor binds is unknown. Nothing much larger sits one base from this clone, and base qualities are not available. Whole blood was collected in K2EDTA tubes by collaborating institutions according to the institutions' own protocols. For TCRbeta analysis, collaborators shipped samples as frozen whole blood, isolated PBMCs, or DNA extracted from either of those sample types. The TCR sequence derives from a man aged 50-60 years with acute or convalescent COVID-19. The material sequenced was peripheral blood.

The nucleotide sequence is TGTGCCAGCAGCTCCTCAGACAGGGTTTACTCCTACGAGCAGTACTTC. This is translated as CASSSSDRVYSYEQYF. The sequence joins TRBV7-9 to TRBJ2-7, with 7 junctional bases fitting TRBD1. The CDR3, cysteine through phenylalanine, is 16 amino acids long. The sequence is cut down to CDR3 DNA, 48 bases in frame from base 1. From a lookup of the germline V gene (reference sequence), CDR1 and CDR2 are SEHNR and FQNEAQ. Trimmed from V: 4 bases; trimmed from J: 0 bases; junction bases lacking a gene match: 9.